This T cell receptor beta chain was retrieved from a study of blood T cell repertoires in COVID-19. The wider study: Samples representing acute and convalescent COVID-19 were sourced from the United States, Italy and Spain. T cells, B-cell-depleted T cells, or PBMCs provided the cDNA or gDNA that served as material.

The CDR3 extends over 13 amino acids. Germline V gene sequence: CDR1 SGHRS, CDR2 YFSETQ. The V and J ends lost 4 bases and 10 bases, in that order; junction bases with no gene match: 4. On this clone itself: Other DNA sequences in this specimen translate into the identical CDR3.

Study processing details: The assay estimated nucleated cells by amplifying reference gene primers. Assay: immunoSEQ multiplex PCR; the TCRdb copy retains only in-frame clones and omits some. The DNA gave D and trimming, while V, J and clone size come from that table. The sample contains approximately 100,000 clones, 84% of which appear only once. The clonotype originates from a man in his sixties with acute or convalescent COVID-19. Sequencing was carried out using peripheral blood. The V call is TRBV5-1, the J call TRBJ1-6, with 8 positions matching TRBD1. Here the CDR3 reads CASSPTGESPLHF. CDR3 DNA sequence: TGCGCCAGCAGCCCGACAGGGGAATCACCCCTCCACTTT.